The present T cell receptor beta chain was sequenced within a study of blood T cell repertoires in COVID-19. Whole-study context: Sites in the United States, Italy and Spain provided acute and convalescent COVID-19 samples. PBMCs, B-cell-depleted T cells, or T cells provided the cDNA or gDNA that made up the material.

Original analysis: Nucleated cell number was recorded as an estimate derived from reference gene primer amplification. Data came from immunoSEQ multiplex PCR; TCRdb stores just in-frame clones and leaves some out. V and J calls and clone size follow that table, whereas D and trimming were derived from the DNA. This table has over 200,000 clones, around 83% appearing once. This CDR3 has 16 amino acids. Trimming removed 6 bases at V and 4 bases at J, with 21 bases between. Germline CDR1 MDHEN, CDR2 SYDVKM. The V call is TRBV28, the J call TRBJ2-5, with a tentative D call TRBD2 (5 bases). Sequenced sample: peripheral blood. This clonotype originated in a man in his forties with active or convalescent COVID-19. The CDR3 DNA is TGTGCCAGCAGCCCCGGGAACAACCTTAAGAGAGAGACCCAGTACTTC. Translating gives CASSPGNNLKRETQYF.